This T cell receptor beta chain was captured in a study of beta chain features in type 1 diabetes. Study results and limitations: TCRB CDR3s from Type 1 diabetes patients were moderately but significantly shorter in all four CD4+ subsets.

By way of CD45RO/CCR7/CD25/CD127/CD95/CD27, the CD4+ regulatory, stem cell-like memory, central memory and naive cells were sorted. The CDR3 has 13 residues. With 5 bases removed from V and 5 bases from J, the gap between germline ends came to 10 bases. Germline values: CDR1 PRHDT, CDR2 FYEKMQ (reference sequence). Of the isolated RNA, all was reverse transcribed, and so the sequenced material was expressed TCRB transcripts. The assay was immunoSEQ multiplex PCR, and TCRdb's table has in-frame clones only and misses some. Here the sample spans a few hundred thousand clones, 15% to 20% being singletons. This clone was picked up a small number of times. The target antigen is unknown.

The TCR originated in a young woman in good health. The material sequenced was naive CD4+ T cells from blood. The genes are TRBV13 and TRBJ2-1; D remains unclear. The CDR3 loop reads CASSLRLHNEQFF. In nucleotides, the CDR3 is TGTGCCAGCAGCCTCCGACTTCACAATGAGCAGTTCTTC.